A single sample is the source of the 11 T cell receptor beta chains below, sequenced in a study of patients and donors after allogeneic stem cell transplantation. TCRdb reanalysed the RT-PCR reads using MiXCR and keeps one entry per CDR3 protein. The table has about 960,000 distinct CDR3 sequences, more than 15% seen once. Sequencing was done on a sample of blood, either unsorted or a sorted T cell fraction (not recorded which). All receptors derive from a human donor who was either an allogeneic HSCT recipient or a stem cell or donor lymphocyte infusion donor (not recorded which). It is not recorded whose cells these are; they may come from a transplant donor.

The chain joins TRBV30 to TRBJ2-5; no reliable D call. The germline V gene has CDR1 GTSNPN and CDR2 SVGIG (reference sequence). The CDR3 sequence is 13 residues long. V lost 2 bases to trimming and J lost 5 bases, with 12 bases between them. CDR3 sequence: CAWSSGNEETQYF. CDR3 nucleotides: TGTGCCTGGAGTAGTGGAAACGAGGAGACCCAGTACTTC.

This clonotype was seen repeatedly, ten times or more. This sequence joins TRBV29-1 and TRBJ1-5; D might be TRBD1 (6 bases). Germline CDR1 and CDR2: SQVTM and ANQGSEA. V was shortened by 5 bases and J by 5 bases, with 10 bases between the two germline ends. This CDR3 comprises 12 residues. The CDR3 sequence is CSVWDTYQPQHF. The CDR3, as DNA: TGCAGCGTTTGGGACACCTATCAGCCCCAGCATTTT. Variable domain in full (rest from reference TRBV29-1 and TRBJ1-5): SAVISQKPSRDICQRGTSLTIQCQVDSQVTMMFWYRQQPGQSLTLIATANQGSEATYESGFVIDKFPISRPNLTFSTLTVSNMSPEDSSIYLCSVWDTYQPQHFGDGTRLSIL.

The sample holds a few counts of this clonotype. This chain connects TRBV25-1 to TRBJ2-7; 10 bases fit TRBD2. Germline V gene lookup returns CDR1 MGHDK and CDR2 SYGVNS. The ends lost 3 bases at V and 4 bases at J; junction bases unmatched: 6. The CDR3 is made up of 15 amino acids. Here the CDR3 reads CASSDPSSGSYEQYF. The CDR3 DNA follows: TGTGCCAGCAGTGACCCCTCTAGCGGGAGTTACGAGCAGTACTTC.

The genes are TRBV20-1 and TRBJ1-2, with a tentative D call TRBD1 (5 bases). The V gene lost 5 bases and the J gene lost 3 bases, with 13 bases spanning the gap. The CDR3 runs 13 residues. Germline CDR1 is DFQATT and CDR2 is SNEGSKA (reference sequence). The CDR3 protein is CSAGRGEHYGYTF. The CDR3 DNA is TGCAGTGCTGGGCGGGGGGAGCACTATGGCTACACCTTC.

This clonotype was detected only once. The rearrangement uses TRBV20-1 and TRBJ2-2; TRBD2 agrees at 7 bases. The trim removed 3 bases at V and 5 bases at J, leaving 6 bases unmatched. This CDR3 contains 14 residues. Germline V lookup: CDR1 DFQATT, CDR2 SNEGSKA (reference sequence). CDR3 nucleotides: TGCAGTGCTAGTAGGCGGGGGTGGACCGGGGAGCTGTTTTTT. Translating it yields CSASRRGWTGELFF.

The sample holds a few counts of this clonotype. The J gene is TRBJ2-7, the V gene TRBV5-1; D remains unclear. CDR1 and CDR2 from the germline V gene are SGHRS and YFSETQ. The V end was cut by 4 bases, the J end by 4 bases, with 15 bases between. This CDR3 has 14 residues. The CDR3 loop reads CASSRTPQSYEQYF. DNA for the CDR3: TGCGCCAGCAGCAGAACACCCCAGAGTTACGAGCAGTACTTC.

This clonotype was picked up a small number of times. DNA of the CDR3: TGTGCCAGCTCACCGTTCCGGACAGACACGAACACTGAAGCTTTCTTT. The encoded protein is CASSPFRTDTNTEAFF. The rearrangement uses TRBV18 and TRBJ1-1; tentatively, D is TRBD1 (6 bases). The V and J ends lost 3 bases and 1 base respectively, with 15 bases between them. Germline CDR1 is KGHSH and CDR2 is LQKENI. This CDR3 region has 16 residues.

CDR3 nucleotide sequence: TGCGCCAGCAGCTGGGAGGACAGGGTTTATGGCTACACCTTC. Protein: CASSWEDRVYGYTF. The chain recombines TRBV5-1 with TRBJ1-2; 8 bases map to TRBD1. The CDR3 is made up of 14 amino acids. Germline CDR1 SGHRS, CDR2 YFSETQ. The ends lost 3 bases at V and 5 bases at J; junction bases unmatched: 6.

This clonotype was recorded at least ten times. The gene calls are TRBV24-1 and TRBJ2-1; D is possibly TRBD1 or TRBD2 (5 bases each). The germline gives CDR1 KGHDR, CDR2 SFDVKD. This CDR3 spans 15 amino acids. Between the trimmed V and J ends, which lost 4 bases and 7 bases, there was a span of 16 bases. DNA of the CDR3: TGTGCCACCAGTGAACCCGGGACCCCTGTGAATGAGCAGTTCTTC. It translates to CATSEPGTPVNEQFF.

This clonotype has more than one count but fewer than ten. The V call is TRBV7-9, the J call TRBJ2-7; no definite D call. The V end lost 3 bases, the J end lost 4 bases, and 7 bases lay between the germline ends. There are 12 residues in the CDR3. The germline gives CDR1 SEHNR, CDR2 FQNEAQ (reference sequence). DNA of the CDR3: TGTGCCAGCAGCTTTGCCCAGTACGAGCAGTACTTC. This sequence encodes CASSFAQYEQYF. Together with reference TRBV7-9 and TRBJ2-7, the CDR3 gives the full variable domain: DTGVSQNPRHKITKRGQNVTFRCDPISEHNRLYWYRQTLGQGPEFLTYFQNEAQLEKSRLLSDRFSAERPKGSFSTLEIQRTEQGDSAMYLCASSFAQYEQYFGPGTRLTVT.

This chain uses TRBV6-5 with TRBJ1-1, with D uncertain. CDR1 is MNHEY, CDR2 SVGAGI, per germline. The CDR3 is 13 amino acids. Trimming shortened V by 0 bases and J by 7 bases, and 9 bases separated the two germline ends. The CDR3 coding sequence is TGTGCCAGCAGTTACTCTGTGGCGGATGAAGCTTTCTTT. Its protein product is CASSYSVADEAFF.